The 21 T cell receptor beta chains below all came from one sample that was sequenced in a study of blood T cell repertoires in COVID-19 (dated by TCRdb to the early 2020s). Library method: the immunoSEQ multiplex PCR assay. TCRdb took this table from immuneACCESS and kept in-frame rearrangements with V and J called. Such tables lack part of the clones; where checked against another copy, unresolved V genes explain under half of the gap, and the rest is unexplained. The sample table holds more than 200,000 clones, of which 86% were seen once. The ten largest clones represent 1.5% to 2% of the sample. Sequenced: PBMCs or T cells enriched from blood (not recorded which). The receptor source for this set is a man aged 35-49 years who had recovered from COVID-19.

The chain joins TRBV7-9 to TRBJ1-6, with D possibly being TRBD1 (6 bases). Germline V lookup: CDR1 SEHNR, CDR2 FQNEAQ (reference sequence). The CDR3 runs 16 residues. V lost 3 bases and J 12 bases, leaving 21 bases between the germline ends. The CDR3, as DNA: TGTGCCAGCAGCTTGGGGGCAATGGGGGCCGACCTACCCCTCCACTTT. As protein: CASSLGAMGADLPLHF. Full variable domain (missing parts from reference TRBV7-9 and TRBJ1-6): DTGVSQNPRHKITKRGQNVTFRCDPISEHNRLYWYRQTLGQGPEFLTYFQNEAQLEKSRLLSDRFSAERPKGSFSTLEIQRTEQGDSAMYLCASSLGAMGADLPLHFGNGTRLTVT.

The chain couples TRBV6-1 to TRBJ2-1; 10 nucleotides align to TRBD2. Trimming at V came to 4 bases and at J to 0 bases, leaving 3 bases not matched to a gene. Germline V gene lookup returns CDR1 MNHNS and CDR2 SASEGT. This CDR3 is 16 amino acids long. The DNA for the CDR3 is TGTGCCAGCAGTGCGCTAGCGGGGGTCTCCTACAATGAGCAGTTCTTC. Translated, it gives CASSALAGVSYNEQFF.

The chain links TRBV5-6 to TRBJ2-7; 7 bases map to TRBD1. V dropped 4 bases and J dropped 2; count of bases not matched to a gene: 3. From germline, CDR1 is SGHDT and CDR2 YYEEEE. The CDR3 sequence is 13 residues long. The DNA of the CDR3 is TGTGCCAGCAGCAACAGGGGTCCCTACGAGCAGTACTTC. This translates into CASSNRGPYEQYF. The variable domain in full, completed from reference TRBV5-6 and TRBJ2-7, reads DAGVTQSPTHLIKTRGQQVTLRCSPKSGHDTVSWYQQALGQGPQFIFQYYEEEERQRGNFPDRFSGHQFPNYSSELNVNALLLGDSALYLCASSNRGPYEQYFGPGTRLTVT.

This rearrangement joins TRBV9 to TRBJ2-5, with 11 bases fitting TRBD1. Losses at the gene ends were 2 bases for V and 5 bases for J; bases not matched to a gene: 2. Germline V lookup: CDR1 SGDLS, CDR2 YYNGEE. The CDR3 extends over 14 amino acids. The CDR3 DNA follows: TGTGCCAGCAGCGTGGGACAGGGGGGCGAGACCCAGTACTTC. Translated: CASSVGQGGETQYF.

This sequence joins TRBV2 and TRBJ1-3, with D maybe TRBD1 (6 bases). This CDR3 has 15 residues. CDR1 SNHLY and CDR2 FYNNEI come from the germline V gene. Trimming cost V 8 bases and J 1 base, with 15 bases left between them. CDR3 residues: CASARQGLSGNTIYF. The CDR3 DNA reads TGTGCCAGCGCGCGGCAGGGGCTATCTGGAAACACCATATATTTT.

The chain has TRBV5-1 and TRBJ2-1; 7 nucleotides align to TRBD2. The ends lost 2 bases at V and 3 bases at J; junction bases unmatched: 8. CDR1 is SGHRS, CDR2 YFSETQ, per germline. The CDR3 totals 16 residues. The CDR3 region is CASSLVGGPLYNEQFF. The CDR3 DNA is TGCGCCAGCAGCTTAGTGGGAGGGCCCCTCTACAATGAGCAGTTCTTC.

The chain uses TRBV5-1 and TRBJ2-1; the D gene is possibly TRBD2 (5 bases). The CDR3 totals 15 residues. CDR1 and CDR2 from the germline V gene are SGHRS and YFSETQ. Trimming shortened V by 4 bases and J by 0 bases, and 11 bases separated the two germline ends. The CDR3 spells CASSTRTASYNEQFF. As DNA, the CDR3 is TGCGCCAGCAGCACTAGGACGGCCTCCTACAATGAGCAGTTCTTC. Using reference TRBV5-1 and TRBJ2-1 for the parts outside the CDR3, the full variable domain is KAGVTQTPRYLIKTRGQQVTLSCSPISGHRSVSWYQQTPGQGLQFLFEYFSETQRNKGNFPGRFSGRQFSNSRSEMNVSTLELGDSALYLCASSTRTASYNEQFFGPGTRLTVL.

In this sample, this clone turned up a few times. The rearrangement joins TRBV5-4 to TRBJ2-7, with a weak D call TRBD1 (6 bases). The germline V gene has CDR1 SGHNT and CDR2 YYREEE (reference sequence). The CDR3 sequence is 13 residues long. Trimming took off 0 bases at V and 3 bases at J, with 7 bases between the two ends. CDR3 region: CASSLVQGYEQYF. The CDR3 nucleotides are TGTGCCAGCAGCTTGGTACAGGGCTACGAGCAGTACTTC.

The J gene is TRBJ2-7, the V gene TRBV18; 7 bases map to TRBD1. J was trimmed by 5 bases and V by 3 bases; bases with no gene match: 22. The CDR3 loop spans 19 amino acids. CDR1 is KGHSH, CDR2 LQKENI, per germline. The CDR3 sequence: CASSPRILPRQGPTNEQYF. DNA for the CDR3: TGTGCCAGCTCACCCCGCATCCTCCCCCGACAGGGCCCTACGAACGAGCAGTACTTC.

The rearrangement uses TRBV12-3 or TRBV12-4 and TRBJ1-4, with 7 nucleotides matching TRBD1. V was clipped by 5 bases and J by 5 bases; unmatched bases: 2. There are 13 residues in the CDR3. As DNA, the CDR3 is TGTGCCAGCAGTATGGGACAGAATGAAAAACTGTTTTTT. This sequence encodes CASSMGQNEKLFF.

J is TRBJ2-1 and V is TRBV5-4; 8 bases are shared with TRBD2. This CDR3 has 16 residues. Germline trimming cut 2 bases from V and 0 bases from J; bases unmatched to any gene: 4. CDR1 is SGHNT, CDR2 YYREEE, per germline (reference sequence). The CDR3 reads CASSLSGTSSYNEQFF. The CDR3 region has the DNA TGTGCCAGCAGCTTATCCGGGACTAGCTCCTACAATGAGCAGTTCTTC.

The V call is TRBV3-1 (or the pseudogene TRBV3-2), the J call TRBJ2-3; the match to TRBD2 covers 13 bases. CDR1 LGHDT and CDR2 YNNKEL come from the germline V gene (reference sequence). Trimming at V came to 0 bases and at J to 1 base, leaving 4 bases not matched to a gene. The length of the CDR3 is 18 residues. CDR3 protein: CASSQEGLAGAGTDTQYF. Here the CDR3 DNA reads TGTGCCAGCAGCCAAGAAGGACTAGCGGGAGCTGGCACAGATACGCAGTATTTT.

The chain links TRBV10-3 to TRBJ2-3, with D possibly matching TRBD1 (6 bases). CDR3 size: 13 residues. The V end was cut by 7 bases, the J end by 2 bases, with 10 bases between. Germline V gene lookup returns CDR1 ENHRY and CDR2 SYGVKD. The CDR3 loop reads CAIKGENTDTQYF. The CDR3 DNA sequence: TGTGCCATCAAGGGGGAGAACACAGATACGCAGTATTTT.

The CDR3 coding sequence is TGTGCCAGCAGCCCCCAAAGATGGTCAGGGGGATCGAGGGGGGCCAACGTCCTGACTTTC. As protein: CASSPQRWSGGSRGANVLTF. This rearrangement joins TRBV21-1 to TRBJ2-6; whether TRBD1, the table's D call, matches the DNA was not checked. TRBV21-1 is classified as a pseudogene. CDR3 size: 20 residues.

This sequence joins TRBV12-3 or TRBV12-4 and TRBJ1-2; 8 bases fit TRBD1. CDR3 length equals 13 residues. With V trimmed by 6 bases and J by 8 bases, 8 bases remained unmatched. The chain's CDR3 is CASSWGQDYGYTF. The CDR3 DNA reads TGTGCCAGCAGCTGGGGACAGGATTACGGCTACACCTTC.

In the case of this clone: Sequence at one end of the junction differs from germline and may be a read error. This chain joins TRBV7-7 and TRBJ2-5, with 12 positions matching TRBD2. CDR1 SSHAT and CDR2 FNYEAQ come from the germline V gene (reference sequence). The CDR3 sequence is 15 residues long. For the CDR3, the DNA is TGTGCTAGCAGCGTCGGGACTAGCGGGCAAGAGACCCAGTACTTC. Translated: CASSVGTSGQETQYF.

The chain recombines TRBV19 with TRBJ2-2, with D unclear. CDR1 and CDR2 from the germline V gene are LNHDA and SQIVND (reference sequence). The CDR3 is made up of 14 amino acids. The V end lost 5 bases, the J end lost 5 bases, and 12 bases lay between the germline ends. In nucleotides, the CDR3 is TGTGCCAGTAGTCTTATTCCGAGGACCGGGGAGCTGTTTTTT. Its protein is CASSLIPRTGELFF.

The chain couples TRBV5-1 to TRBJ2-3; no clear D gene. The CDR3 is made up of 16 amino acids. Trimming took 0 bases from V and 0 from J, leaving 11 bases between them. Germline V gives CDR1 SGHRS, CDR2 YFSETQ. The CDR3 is CASSLGADTSTDTQYF. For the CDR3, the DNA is TGCGCCAGCAGCTTGGGGGCCGATACTAGCACAGATACGCAGTATTTT.

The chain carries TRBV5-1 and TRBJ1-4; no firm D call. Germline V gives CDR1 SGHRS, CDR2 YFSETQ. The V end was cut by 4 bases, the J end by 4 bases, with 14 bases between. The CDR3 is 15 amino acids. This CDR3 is CASSPSGQSNEKLFF. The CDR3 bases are TGCGCCAGCAGCCCCTCTGGGCAGAGTAATGAAAAACTGTTTTTT.

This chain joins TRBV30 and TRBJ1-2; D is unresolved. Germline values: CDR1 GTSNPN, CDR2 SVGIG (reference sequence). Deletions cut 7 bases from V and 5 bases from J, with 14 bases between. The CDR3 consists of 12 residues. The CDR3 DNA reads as TGTGCCTCCAGTCCGGCGGGGTATGGCTACACCTTC. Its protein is CASSPAGYGYTF.

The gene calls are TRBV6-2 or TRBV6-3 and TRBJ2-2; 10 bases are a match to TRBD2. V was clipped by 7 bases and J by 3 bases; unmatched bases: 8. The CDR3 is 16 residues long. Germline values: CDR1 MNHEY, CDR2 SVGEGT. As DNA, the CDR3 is TGTGCCAGCATCCCAAGCGGGAGGGCCGACACCGGGGAGCTGTTTTTT. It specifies CASIPSGRADTGELFF.